The T cell receptor beta chain under discussion was sequenced for a study of blood T cell repertoires in COVID-19. The assay was immunoSEQ multiplex PCR, and TCRdb's table has in-frame clones only and misses some. The repertoire has fewer than 350,000 clones, around 85% of them found once; the top ten carry roughly 4%. CDR3 length: 15 amino acids. The chain is built from TRBV21-1 and TRBJ2-3; the DNA was not used to check the table's D call, TRBD1. TRBV21-1 is recorded as a pseudogene. The receptor was derived from a woman in her 40s with acute COVID-19. The sample comprised PBMCs or T cells enriched from blood (not recorded which). The CDR3 nucleotides read TGTGCCAGCAGCGGCCGGGACAGGGAACCAGATACGCAGTATTTT. Its translation: CASSGRDREPDTQYF.